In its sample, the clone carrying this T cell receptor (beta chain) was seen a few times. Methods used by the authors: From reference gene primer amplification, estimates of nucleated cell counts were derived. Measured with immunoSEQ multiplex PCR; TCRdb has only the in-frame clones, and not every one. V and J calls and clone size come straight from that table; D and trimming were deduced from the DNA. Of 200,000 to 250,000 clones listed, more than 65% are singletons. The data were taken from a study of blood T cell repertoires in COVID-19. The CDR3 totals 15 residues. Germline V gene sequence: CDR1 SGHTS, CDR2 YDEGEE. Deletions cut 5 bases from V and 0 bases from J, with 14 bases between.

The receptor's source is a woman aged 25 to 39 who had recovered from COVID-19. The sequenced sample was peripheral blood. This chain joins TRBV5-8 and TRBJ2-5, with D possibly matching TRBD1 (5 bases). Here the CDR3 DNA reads TGTGCCAGCAGACATTTGACAGTATACCAAGAGACCCAGTACTTC. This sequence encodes CASRHLTVYQETQYF.